A selection of T cell receptor beta chains follows, all from one sample in a study of cytotoxic CD8 clonotypes in ibrutinib-treated CLL. Clones were sequenced by immunoSEQ multiplex PCR, and TCRdb holds only the in-frame ones, with some missing. The repertoire holds 300,000 or so clones, with about 64% as singletons. The sequenced sample was PBMCs, obtained after 36 months of ibrutinib treatment. These receptors all come from a human donor with chronic lymphocytic leukemia. Each CDR3 is given with its conserved first and last residue.

v_call: TRBV6-1; cdr3_aa: CASSLREGAPYF
v_call: TRBV4-1; cdr3_aa: CASSLIGQGYMNTEAFF
v_call: TRBV19; cdr3_aa: CASSIGTNSPLHF
v_call: TRBV7-3; cdr3_aa: CASSLTGGITGELFF
v_call: TRBV7-7; cdr3_aa: CASSLNSATYEQYF
v_call: TRBV4-3; cdr3_aa: CASSQDSSGRGGETQYF
v_call: TRBV11-2; cdr3_aa: CASSLYGGQGTNF
v_call: TRBV19; cdr3_aa: CASSPGLAGATDTQYF
v_call: TRBV28; cdr3_aa: CATRDRVDYGYTF
v_call: TRBV6-1; cdr3_aa: CASSGQFTEAFF
v_call: TRBV13; cdr3_aa: CASSLSVRGKEETQYF
v_call: TRBV28; cdr3_aa: CATGTSGNYNEQFF
v_call: TRBV7-6; cdr3_aa: CASSPAGTDAF
v_call: TRBV9; cdr3_aa: CASSKQGNTDTQYF
v_call: TRBV27; cdr3_aa: CASRTADFPGGPHNEQFF
v_call: TRBV9; cdr3_aa: CASSEEGVYGYTF
v_call: TRBV5-1; cdr3_aa: CASSPYLNRLAGGNEQFF
v_call: TRBV27; cdr3_aa: CASSFRGYTGELFF